The rows below give T cell receptor beta chains drawn from one sample of a study of metastatic and nonmetastatic thyroid tumors. TCRdb re-processed the PCR reads through MiXCR. The repertoire includes fewer than 40,000 clones, 15% of them detected once, and about 20% sits in the top ten. Sequenced material: blood. The receptors originated from a male donor with papillary thyroid cancer or a benign thyroid nodule (not recorded which). Some clones in this sample may be carry-over from other donors' samples. CDR3s include the opening cysteine and the closing phenylalanine or tryptophan. The D gene is left open where the match is weak. A clone size is listed for some rows: how often the clone was seen (once, few, many), or a class if it is expanded.

J gene	clone size	V gene	D gene	CDR3 DNA	CDR3 protein
TRBJ2-1	NA	TRBV7-6	NA	TGTGCCAGCAGCTTACGATGGGCAGGGGCCGGGAATGAGCAGTCCTTC	CASSLRWAGAGNEQSF
TRBJ2-5	many	TRBV12-3/TRBV12-4	NA	TGTGCCAGCAGTTCCGGGACAAACCAAGAGACCCAGTACTTC	CASSSGTNQETQYF
TRBJ1-5	many	TRBV20-1	NA	TGCAGTGCTAGACCCACCGGGGCAAATCAGCCCCAGCATTTT	CSARPTGANQPQHF
TRBJ2-1	few	TRBV5-1	NA	TGCGCCAGCAGCTTGGCCGAGGGGTATGAGCAGTTCTTC	CASSLAEGYEQFF
TRBJ2-4	few	TRBV9	NA	TGTGCCAGCAGCGTACAGGACAGCAGCAAAAACATTCAGTACTTC	CASSVQDSSKNIQYF
TRBJ1-1	NA	TRBV6-9	TRBD1	TGTGACAGCAGTTGGACAGGGAGGAACAGTGAAGCTTTCTTT	CDSSWTGRNSEAFF
TRBJ2-1	many	TRBV10-3	NA	TGTGCCACGCTTCCGTGGGGTAGCGACAATGAGCAGTTCTTC	CATLPWGSDNEQFF
TRBJ1-1	many	TRBV6-1	NA	TGTGCCACCCGACGACCTCCCGACAGAAAAGCTTTCTTT	CATRRPPDRKAFF
TRBJ2-7	many	TRBV20-1	TRBD1	TGCAGTGCTAGAAAGACAGGGTTAAGAAGCTACGAGCAGTACTTC	CSARKTGLRSYEQYF
TRBJ1-5	many	TRBV30	TRBD1	TGTGCCTGGTTGGAACAGGGGAGGTTGGGCAATCAGCCCCAGCATTTT	CAWLEQGRLGNQPQHF
TRBJ1-4	many	TRBV7-9	TRBD1	TGTGCCAGCAGCCAAACAGGGGATCAAAAACTGTTTTTT	CASSQTGDQKLFF
TRBJ1-2	NA	TRBV19	NA	TGTGCCCCCGGGAGAGGGCATGGCTACACCTTC	CAPGRGHGYTF
TRBJ1-2	many	TRBV18	NA	TGTGCCAGCTCACCCAGAGGGGAATATGGGGGCTACACCTTC	CASSPRGEYGGYTF
TRBJ2-5	NA	TRBV5-1	TRBD2	TGCGCCAGCAGCTTGTGGACTAGCGGGGCTCCAGATACCCAGTACTTC	CASSLWTSGAPDTQYF
TRBJ2-7	medium-sized	TRBV12-3/TRBV12-4	NA	TGTGCCAGCAGCCCCTCAACCGGGAGAGGGGAGCAGTACTTC	CASSPSTGRGEQYF
TRBJ2-7	medium-sized	TRBV27	NA	TGTGCCAGCAGTTTGAGGCAGGGGAGTCTGGGGGCCTACGAGCAGTACTTC	CASSLRQGSLGAYEQYF
TRBJ1-6	many	TRBV5-8	NA	TGTGCCAGCAGCTTGCGACAGAACTATAATTCACCCCTCCACTTT	CASSLRQNYNSPLHF
TRBJ1-1	NA	TRBV28	NA	TGTACCAGCATCCCGGGACTGAGTATGAACACTGAAGCTTTCTTT	CTSIPGLSMNTEAFF
TRBJ1-5	many	TRBV7-2	NA	TGTGCCAGCAGCCCTTATTATAGCAATCAGCCCCAGCATTTT	CASSPYYSNQPQHF
TRBJ2-3	many	TRBV9	NA	TGTGCCAGCAGCGTAGGGGTAGCGGTCACAGATACGCAGTATTTT	CASSVGVAVTDTQYF
TRBJ1-1	many	TRBV20-1	TRBD1	TGCAGTGCTACAACCGACAGGGACACTGAAGCTTTCTTT	CSATTDRDTEAFF
TRBJ2-1	many	TRBV2	TRBD2	TGTGCCAGCAGTGGGACTAGCAAGTCCTACAATGAGCAGTTCTTC	CASSGTSKSYNEQFF
TRBJ2-1	few	TRBV14	TRBD2	TGTGCCAGCAGCCAGTGGGGGGGACTTCCCTACAATGAGCAGTTCTTC	CASSQWGGLPYNEQFF
TRBJ2-7	many	TRBV12-3/TRBV12-4	TRBD2	TGTGCCAGCAGCAGCCTAGCGGGACAATACGAGCAGTACTTC	CASSSLAGQYEQYF
TRBJ2-2	few	TRBV27	NA	TGTGCCAGCAGTTTATCGATAGGGGGCACCGGGGAGCTGTTTTTT	CASSLSIGGTGELFF
TRBJ2-6	many	TRBV4-3	TRBD1	TGCGCCAGCAGCCAAGTTCTGGTGGGACAGGGCTTTAGGGGGGCCAACGTCCTGACTTTC	CASSQVLVGQGFRGANVLTF
TRBJ2-3	NA	TRBV6-5	NA	TGTGCCAGCAAATTGACTCGAAGCACAGATACGCAGTATTTT	CASKLTRSTDTQYF
TRBJ2-5	few	TRBV27	NA	TGTGCCAGCAGTACCCAGGGACTCTGGGAGACCAAGTACTTC	CASSTQGLWETKYF
TRBJ2-1	many	TRBV20-1	TRBD2	TGCAGTGCCAGTGGGACTAGCTTCTACAATGAGCAGTTCTTC	CSASGTSFYNEQFF
TRBJ2-7	many	TRBV7-2	NA	TGTGCCAGCAGCTCGGGGACTTTACCTTACGAGCAGTACTTC	CASSSGTLPYEQYF
TRBJ2-1	many	TRBV6-1	NA	TGTGCCAGCAGTGACTGGGCTTACAATGAGCAGTTCTTC	CASSDWAYNEQFF
TRBJ2-7	medium-sized	TRBV2	TRBD2	TGTGCCAGCATCCGGACGGGAGGGCCCCTCGAGCAGTACTTC	CASIRTGGPLEQYF
TRBJ2-3	NA	TRBV20-1	TRBD2	TGCAGTGCTAGCCTGGCGGGAGGGCCTCTCTTATGTACAGATACGCAGTATTTT	CSASLAGGPLLCTDTQYF
TRBJ2-7	few	TRBV6-1	TRBD2	TGTGCCAGCAGGACTAGCGGGAACAACGAGCAGTACTTC	CASRTSGNNEQYF
TRBJ2-3	many	TRBV18	NA	TGTGCCAGCTCAACCATGGGAACAGGGAGCACAGATACGCAGTATTTT	CASSTMGTGSTDTQYF
TRBJ2-7	many	TRBV9	TRBD2	TGTGCCAGCAGCCTCGGGGTAGCGGGAGGCTGCGAGCAGTACTTC	CASSLGVAGGCEQYF
TRBJ2-1	once	TRBV9	NA	TGTGCCAGCATCGTAGATCGTGGGACTGAGCAGTTCTTC	CASIVDRGTEQFF
TRBJ1-5	many	TRBV13	NA	TGTGCCAGCAGCTTAGTTGGTGGGGATAATCAGCCCCAGCATTTT	CASSLVGGDNQPQHF
TRBJ1-5	many	TRBV12-3/TRBV12-4	NA	TGTGCCAGCAGTTCTGGGACCGATCAGCCCCAGCATTTT	CASSSGTDQPQHF
TRBJ2-2	many	TRBV19	NA	TGTGCCAGTAGTGTAACTACCGGGGAGCTGTTTTTT	CASSVTTGELFF
TRBJ1-3	many	TRBV3-1	TRBD1	TGTGCCAGCAGCCAAGATCGCACAGGGGAGGACACCATATATTTT	CASSQDRTGEDTIYF